A single T cell receptor beta chain is shown here with its context. Sequenced by immunoSEQ multiplex PCR; TCRdb stores in-frame clones only, minus some. Among 70,000 or so clones listed, about nine tenths were seen once. The CDR3 totals 12 residues. The record originates from a study of PD-L1 blockade in urothelial cancer. About the research overall: Most patients, about nine tenths of the roughly 30, were males with bladder-origin cancer. At 3 weeks after treatment start (second dose) and again at 6 weeks, blood was analyzed.

Time point in this sample: pretreatment peripheral blood. The cohort comprised individuals with locally advanced or metastatic urothelial carcinoma. This sequence joins TRBV12-2 and TRBJ2-7; the D segment call TRBD2 is taken from the table without a DNA check. TRBV12-2 is noted as a pseudogene. The receptor was isolated from a man in his 70s with urothelial cancer. The sample in question was PBMCs, obtained around atezolizumab (anti-PD-L1) treatment. The CDR3 DNA follows: TGTGCAAGTCGCTTAACTTGTGGTGAGCAGTACTTC. Translated, it gives CASRLTCGEQYF.